This TCR beta chain was captured by sequencing in a study of blood T cell repertoires in COVID-19. As for the study in general: The United States, Italy and Spain provided the acute and convalescent COVID-19 samples. PBMCs, B-cell-depleted T cells, or T cells were the source of the cDNA or gDNA that made up the material.

Germline loops: CDR1 KGHDR, CDR2 SFDVKD. With V trimmed by 2 bases and J by 8 bases, 9 bases remained unmatched. The CDR3 has 16 residues. Original processing methods: The assay estimated nucleated cells by amplifying reference gene primers. Profiling relied on immunoSEQ multiplex PCR, and the TCRdb table lists in-frame clones only, not all of them. V and J calls and clone size follow that table, whereas D and trimming were derived from the DNA. The sample lists under 65,000 clones; 82% were seen once. The V and J genes are TRBV24-1 and TRBJ2-1, with 9 bases that match TRBD2. This TCR was recovered from a woman aged 60 to 75 with acute or convalescent COVID-19. The sample was peripheral blood. CDR3 sequence: CATSDWSLAGIDEQFF. CDR3 coding DNA: TGTGCCACCAGTGATTGGAGTCTAGCGGGGATCGATGAGCAGTTCTTC.